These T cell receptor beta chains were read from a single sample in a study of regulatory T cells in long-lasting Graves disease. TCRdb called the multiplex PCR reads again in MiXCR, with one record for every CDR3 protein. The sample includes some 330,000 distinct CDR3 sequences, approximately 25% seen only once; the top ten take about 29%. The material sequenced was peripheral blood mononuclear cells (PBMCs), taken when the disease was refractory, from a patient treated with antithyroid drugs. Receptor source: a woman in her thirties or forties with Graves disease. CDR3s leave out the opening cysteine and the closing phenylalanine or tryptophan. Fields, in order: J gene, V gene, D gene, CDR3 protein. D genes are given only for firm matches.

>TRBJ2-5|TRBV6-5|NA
ASSYVDLPRETQY
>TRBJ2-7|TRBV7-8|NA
ASSKGPAMSYEQY
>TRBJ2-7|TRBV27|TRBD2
ASSFNLGLAFEQY
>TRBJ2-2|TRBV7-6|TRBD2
ASSLLTSGSTGELF
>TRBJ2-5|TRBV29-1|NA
SVVGSGWETQY
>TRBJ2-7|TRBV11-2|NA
ASSMGHFYEQY
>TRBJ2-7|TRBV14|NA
ASSPSHRSYEQY
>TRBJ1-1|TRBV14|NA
ASSQPGMNTEAF
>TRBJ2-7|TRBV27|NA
ASSFLGGEQY
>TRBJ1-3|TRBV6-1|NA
ASILAGTAGSGNTIY
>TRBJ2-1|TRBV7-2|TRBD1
ASSGQGVVQYEQF
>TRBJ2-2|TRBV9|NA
ASSVEGGAGELF
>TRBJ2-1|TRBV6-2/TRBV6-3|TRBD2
ATGPGLANEQF
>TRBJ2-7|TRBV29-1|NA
SVEGQASTPYEQY
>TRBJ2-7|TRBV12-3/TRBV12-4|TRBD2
ASSRTSGRREQY
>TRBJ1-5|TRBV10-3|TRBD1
AISGGTGGNQPQH
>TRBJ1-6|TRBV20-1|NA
SASDYKSSYNSPLH
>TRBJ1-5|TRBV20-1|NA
SARSGSSNQPQH
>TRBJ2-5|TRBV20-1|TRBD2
SARISGRGETQY
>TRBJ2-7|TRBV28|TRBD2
ASSRLAGAYEQY
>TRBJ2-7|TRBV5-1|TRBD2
PSSWTTSGSYEQY